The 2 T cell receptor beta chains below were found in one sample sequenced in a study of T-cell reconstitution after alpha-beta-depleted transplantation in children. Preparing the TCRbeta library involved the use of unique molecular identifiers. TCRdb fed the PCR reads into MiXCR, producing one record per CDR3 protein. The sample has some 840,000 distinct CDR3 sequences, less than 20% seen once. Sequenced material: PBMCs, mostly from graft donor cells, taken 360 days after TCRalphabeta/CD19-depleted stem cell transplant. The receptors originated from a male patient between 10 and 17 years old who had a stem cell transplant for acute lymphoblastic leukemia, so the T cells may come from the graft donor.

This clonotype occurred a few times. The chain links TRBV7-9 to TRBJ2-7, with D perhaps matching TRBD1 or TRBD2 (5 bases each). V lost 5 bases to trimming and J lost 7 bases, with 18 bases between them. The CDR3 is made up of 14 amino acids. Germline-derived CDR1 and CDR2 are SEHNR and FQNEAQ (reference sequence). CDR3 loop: CASSPGTWKWEQYF. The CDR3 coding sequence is TGTGCCAGCAGCCCCGGGACGTGGAAGTGGGAGCAGTACTTC.

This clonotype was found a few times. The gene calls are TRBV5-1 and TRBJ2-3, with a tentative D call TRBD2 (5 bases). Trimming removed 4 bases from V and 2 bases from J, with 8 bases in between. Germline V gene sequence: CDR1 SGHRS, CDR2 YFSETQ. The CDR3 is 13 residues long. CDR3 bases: TGCGCCAGCAGCGGGAGTATCACAGATACGCAGTATTTT. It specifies CASSGSITDTQYF.